This T cell receptor beta chain was sequenced for a study of blood T cell repertoires in COVID-19. As for the study in general: Spain, Italy and the United States supplied samples that represented acute and convalescent COVID-19. T cells, B-cell-depleted T cells, or PBMCs provided the cDNA or gDNA that served as material.

Assay used: immunoSEQ multiplex PCR; TCRdb lists only in-frame clones, some missing. The sample yields 190,000 or so clones, about 87% seen once. V shed 1 base, J shed 4 bases, and the junction held 3 bases outside the gene matches. From germline, CDR1 is MNHNS and CDR2 SASEGT. The CDR3 consists of 15 residues. Recruits, aged roughly 18 to 90 years, lived in 24 US areas. V gene TRBV6-1 combines with J gene TRBJ2-1; 8 bases are a match to TRBD1. This clonotype was obtained from a man aged 18-30 years with acute COVID-19. Sequenced: PBMCs or T cells enriched from blood (not recorded which). Here the CDR3 DNA reads TGTGCCAGCAGTGAAGGGGACAGGATGTACAATGAGCAGTTCTTC. It translates to CASSEGDRMYNEQFF.